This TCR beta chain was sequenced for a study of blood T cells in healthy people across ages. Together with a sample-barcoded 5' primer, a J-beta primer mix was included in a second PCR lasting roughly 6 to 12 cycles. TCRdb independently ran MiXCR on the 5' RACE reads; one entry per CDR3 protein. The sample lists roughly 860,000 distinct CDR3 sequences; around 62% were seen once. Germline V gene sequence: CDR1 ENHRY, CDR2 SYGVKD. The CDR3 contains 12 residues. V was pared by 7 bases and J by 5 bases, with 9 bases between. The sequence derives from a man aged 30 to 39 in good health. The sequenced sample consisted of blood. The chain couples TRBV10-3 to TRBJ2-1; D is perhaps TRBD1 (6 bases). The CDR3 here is CAINNRDNEQFF. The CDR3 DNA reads TGTGCCATCAATAACAGGGACAATGAGCAGTTCTTC.